The 30 T cell receptor beta chains reported below all come from one sample, sequenced in a study of cytomegalovirus exposure and HLA in healthy donors. This PCR relied on a set of 60 Vbeta primers and 13 Jbeta primers. The protocol was immunoSEQ multiplex PCR, while the TCRdb copy is restricted to in-frame clones and leaves out a portion. The profile shows 150,000 to 200,000 clones, about four fifths of them singletons. Sequences were obtained from PBMCs. The source is a man younger than 30 in good health and CMV-seronegative.

This clone showed up just a few times. This chain joins TRBV19 and TRBJ2-7, with D possibly matching TRBD2 (7 bases). CDR1 is LNHDA, CDR2 SQIVND, per germline (reference sequence). Trimming pared 4 bases from V and 0 bases from J, leaving 10 bases between. The CDR3 totals 14 residues. The CDR3 reads CASSKGGGSYEQYF. CDR3 in DNA: TGTGCCAGTAGTAAGGGGGGGGGCTCCTACGAGCAGTACTTC. Using reference TRBV19 and TRBJ2-7 for the parts outside the CDR3, the full variable domain is DGGITQSPKYLFRKEGQNVTLSCEQNLNHDAMYWYRQDPGQGLRLIYYSQIVNDFQKGDIAEGYSVSREKKESFPLTVTSAQKNPTAFYLCASSKGGGSYEQYFGPGTRLTVT.

In DNA form, the CDR3 reads TGTGCCAGCAGCTCCCCCAGTCACGGAGGTGAAAAACTGTTTTTT. Protein product: CASSSPSHGGEKLFF. The chain is built from TRBV13 and TRBJ1-4; D ambiguous. Germline V gene sequence: CDR1 PRHDT, CDR2 FYEKMQ (reference sequence). Trimming cost V 4 bases and J 7 bases, with 16 bases left between them. CDR3 length: 15 residues.

The V gene is TRBV2, the J gene TRBJ1-1; unclear D gene. The V gene's germline CDR1 is SNHLY and CDR2 FYNNEI. With 7 bases removed from V and 0 bases from J, the gap between germline ends came to 9 bases. This CDR3 has 13 amino acids. CDR3 coding DNA: TGTGCCAGCAAACGCACAGTGAACACTGAAGCTTTCTTT. Translated, it gives CASKRTVNTEAFF.

This clone showed up just a few times. V is TRBV11-2 and J is TRBJ2-5; 7 bases map to TRBD2. Looked up from germline, CDR1 is SGHAT and CDR2 is FQNNGV. This CDR3 is 15 amino acids long. Losses at the gene ends were 0 bases for V and 2 bases for J; bases not matched to a gene: 3. The CDR3 region is CASSLEFGGQETQYF. The DNA of the CDR3 is TGTGCCAGCAGCTTAGAATTCGGGGGGCAAGAGACCCAGTACTTC.

The V gene is TRBV5-1, the J gene TRBJ2-5, with D tentatively TRBD1 (6 bases). The germline V and J ends were trimmed by 5 bases and 5 bases, with 16 bases remaining between them. CDR1 and CDR2 from the germline V gene are SGHRS and YFSETQ. This CDR3 is built from 14 residues. As DNA, the CDR3 is TGCGCCAGCAGTACAGGCACAGGGTCGGAGACCCAGTACTTC. This sequence encodes CASSTGTGSETQYF.

CDR3 sequence reads: CASRPPGYSNQPQHF. CDR3 DNA: TGTGCCAGCAGACCCCCAGGTTATAGCAATCAGCCCCAGCATTTT. The genes are TRBV28 and TRBJ1-5, with no clear D. The CDR3 spans 15 residues. V was clipped by 6 bases and J by 0 bases, with 12 bases between them. CDR1 and CDR2 from the germline V gene are MDHEN and SYDVKM.

Turning to this clone: Its ends do not fully match the called genes, so a read error is possible. The chain joins TRBV9 to TRBJ1-5; maybe TRBD1 (5 bases). CDR1 and CDR2 (germline): SGDLS, YYNGEE. The CDR3 runs 15 residues. The CDR3 loop reads CAGSVEPQGGQPQHF. CDR3 in DNA: TGTGCCGGCAGCGTAGAGCCCCAGGGAGGCCAGCCCCAGCATTTT.

The V and J genes are TRBV27 and TRBJ2-3, with D possibly TRBD2 on 6 matching bases. The CDR3 covers 16 residues. Trimming cost V 0 bases and J 1 base, with 11 bases left between them. The germline V gene has CDR1 MNHEY and CDR2 SMNVEV (reference sequence). Written as DNA, the CDR3 is TGTGCCAGCAGTTTATCCGGGACTCGGCGCACAGATACGCAGTATTTT. Translation gives CASSLSGTRRTDTQYF.

This clone was seen only a few times. V usage is TRBV30 and J usage is TRBJ1-4; 7 bases match TRBD1. CDR3 size: 15 residues. The trim removed 2 bases at V and 8 bases at J, leaving 11 bases unmatched. Germline values: CDR1 GTSNPN, CDR2 SVGIG (reference sequence). In nucleotides, the CDR3 is TGTGCCTGGAGTAACTCATACAGGGGTCGGGAAAAACTGTTTTTT. Its protein is CAWSNSYRGREKLFF.

The CDR3 DNA sequence: TGTGCCAGCAGAACGCAGGGGGGTGGAGAGACCCAGTACTTC. Translated: CASRTQGGGETQYF. The chain combines TRBV6-6 with TRBJ2-5, with D perhaps TRBD1 (7 bases). The V and J ends lost 6 bases and 4 bases respectively, with 15 bases between them. This CDR3 contains 14 residues. Germline loops: CDR1 MNHNY, CDR2 SVGAGI (reference sequence).

The V gene is TRBV5-6, the J gene TRBJ2-5, with D possibly being TRBD2 (6 bases). The DNA end is more similar to TRBJ2-7, so the J call may be wrong. CDR3 length equals 14 residues. Germline loops: CDR1 SGHDT, CDR2 YYEEEE. DNA of the CDR3: TGTGCCAGCAGCTTGGTGGGGGGTAGCAACGAGCAGTACTTC. It specifies CASSLVGGSNEQYF.

V is TRBV5-4 and J is TRBJ2-1, with TRBD1 matching 10 bases. Germline loops: CDR1 SGHNT, CDR2 YYREEE (reference sequence). After removal of 4 bases from V and 9 bases from J, the junction contained 7 bases not matched to a gene. The CDR3 is made up of 14 amino acids. The CDR3: CASSRQGAMGEQFF. The CDR3 DNA follows: TGTGCCAGCAGCCGACAGGGGGCGATGGGTGAGCAGTTCTTC.

The chain couples TRBV28 to TRBJ1-6; 11 bases fit TRBD1. CDR1 is MDHEN, CDR2 SYDVKM, per germline. The CDR3 covers 17 residues. V gave up 5 bases and J gave up 10 bases; unmatched junction bases: 13. The CDR3 loop is CASSLNQGTGGSSPLHF. CDR3 sequence (DNA): TGTGCCAGCAGTCTCAACCAGGGGACAGGGGGTTCATCACCCCTCCACTTT.

This clone was detected once. This chain connects TRBV5-6 to TRBJ2-5; 8 bases are a match to TRBD2. V gave up 1 base and J gave up 4 bases; unmatched junction bases: 0. Germline CDR1 SGHDT, CDR2 YYEEEE. CDR3 length: 13 residues. The CDR3 spells CASSLLAGETQYF. DNA of the CDR3: TGTGCCAGCAGCTTGCTAGCGGGAGAGACCCAGTACTTC.

The V gene is TRBV4-3, the J gene TRBJ2-7, with 9 bases that match TRBD1. The CDR3 runs to 15 residues. In germline, CDR1 is LGHNA, CDR2 YSLEER. The V and J ends lost 1 base and 2 bases, in that order; junction bases with no gene match: 3. The CDR3 region has the DNA TGCGCCAGCAGCCAAGGGGACAGGGCCACCTACGAGCAGTACTTC. Encoded protein: CASSQGDRATYEQYF.

V gene TRBV5-1 combines with J gene TRBJ2-1, with 9 positions matching TRBD2. CDR3 length: 14 residues. CDR1 and CDR2 from the germline V gene are SGHRS and YFSETQ. The V segment lost 1 base and the J segment 8 bases; nucleotides outside the gene matches: 4. The DNA for the CDR3 is TGCGCCAGCAGCTTGAAAGCGGGGGGCTATGAGCAGTTCTTC. This codes for CASSLKAGGYEQFF. The complete variable domain, with remaining parts taken from reference TRBV5-1 and TRBJ2-1, reads KAGVTQTPRYLIKTRGQQVTLSCSPISGHRSVSWYQQTPGQGLQFLFEYFSETQRNKGNFPGRFSGRQFSNSRSEMNVSTLELGDSALYLCASSLKAGGYEQFFGPGTRLTVL.

The V gene is TRBV19, the J gene TRBJ1-6; a possible D gene is TRBD1 (6 bases). Germline V lookup: CDR1 LNHDA, CDR2 SQIVND (reference sequence). Trimming took 5 bases from V and 7 from J, leaving 18 bases between them. This CDR3 has 16 amino acids. The CDR3 region has the DNA TGTGCCAGTAGTCACGAACGACAGGTACCAAATTCACCCCTCCACTTT. Translated, it gives CASSHERQVPNSPLHF.

The rearrangement links TRBV5-4 to TRBJ2-3, with D hard to call. With 5 bases removed from V and 7 bases from J, the gap between germline ends came to 20 bases. This CDR3 spans 15 amino acids. CDR1 is SGHNT and CDR2 is YYREEE in the germline V gene (reference sequence). The CDR3 DNA sequence: TGTGCCAGCAGTTCCCCGCGGAACCTACGAAATACGCAGTATTTT. This encodes CASSSPRNLRNTQYF.

This clone was seen more than once but under ten times. The chain uses TRBV28 and TRBJ2-7, with 8 bases lining up with TRBD1. The ends lost 3 bases at V and 2 bases at J; junction bases unmatched: 6. Germline CDR1 is MDHEN and CDR2 is SYDVKM. This CDR3 has 15 amino acids. The CDR3 DNA reads TGTGCCAGCAGTTTCGCAGGGGGCGAAGCCTACGAGCAGTACTTC. It encodes CASSFAGGEAYEQYF.

The V gene is TRBV9, the J gene TRBJ1-3; possible D gene TRBD1, 5 bases. The V end lost 0 bases, the J end lost 0 bases, and 16 bases lay between the germline ends. From germline, CDR1 is SGDLS and CDR2 YYNGEE. The CDR3 is 18 amino acids. The CDR3 is CASSVEPPGSGSGNTIYF. The DNA for the CDR3 is TGTGCCAGCAGCGTAGAACCCCCAGGGTCCGGCTCTGGAAACACCATATATTTT.

This clone was counted only a few times. This sequence joins TRBV6-4 and TRBJ2-2; D unclear. This CDR3 spans 16 amino acids. The germline gives CDR1 MRHNA, CDR2 SNTAGT. Trimming stripped 0 bases from V and 3 bases from J, with 11 bases between. CDR3 in amino acids: CASSDSELRDTGELFF. CDR3 nucleotides: TGTGCCAGCAGTGACTCGGAATTACGGGACACCGGGGAGCTGTTTTTT.

The CDR3 region is CASSQDRDREQAFF. Written as DNA, the CDR3 is TGCGCCAGCAGCCAAGACAGGGACAGGGAGCAAGCTTTCTTT. The chain recombines TRBV4-1 with TRBJ1-1; 9 bases map to TRBD1. The CDR3 is 14 amino acids. In germline, CDR1 is MGHRA, CDR2 YSYEKL. J was trimmed by 9 bases and V by 0 bases; bases with no gene match: 5.

This clone was detected a few times. V usage is TRBV6-5 and J usage is TRBJ2-7; TRBD1 matches at 7 bases. The germline V gene has CDR1 MNHEY and CDR2 SVGAGI. This CDR3 has 16 residues. V lost 0 bases, J lost 2 bases, and 7 bases stayed unmatched. In DNA form, the CDR3 reads TGTGCCAGCAGTTACTCGGTTGAGGGGGCTGCCTACGAGCAGTACTTC. Amino acid sequence: CASSYSVEGAAYEQYF.

The chain has TRBV7-2 and TRBJ1-2, with D perhaps matching TRBD1 (6 bases). Deletions cut 4 bases from V and 0 bases from J, with 18 bases between. The CDR3 length is 17 residues. Germline assignment: CDR1 SGHTA and CDR2 FQGNSA. DNA of the CDR3: TGTGCCAGCAGCTCTTCCTCAGGGGAATTGGCTAACTATGGCTACACCTTC. It encodes CASSSSSGELANYGYTF.

The chain employs TRBV27 and TRBJ1-5; no clear D. Trimming removed 8 bases from V and 0 bases from J, with 11 bases in between. The CDR3 length is 14 residues. Germline loops: CDR1 MNHEY, CDR2 SMNVEV (reference sequence). The CDR3 region is CASAKEASNQPQHF. CDR3 sequence (DNA): TGTGCCAGCGCGAAGGAGGCTAGCAATCAGCCCCAGCATTTT.

CDR3 sequence: CSVVRGADSGANVLTF. The CDR3 DNA reads TGCAGCGTTGTCAGGGGGGCTGACTCTGGGGCCAACGTCCTGACTTTC. The J gene is TRBJ2-6, the V gene TRBV29-1; the D gene is possibly TRBD1 (7 bases). V was trimmed by 4 bases and J by 0 bases, leaving 13 bases between them. The V gene's germline CDR1 is SQVTM and CDR2 ANQGSEA. The CDR3 length is 16 residues.

The J gene is TRBJ2-5, the V gene TRBV10-3, with D possibly matching TRBD2 (5 bases). The DNA end favors TRBJ2-7, so the J call may be wrong. The CDR3 has 17 residues. Germline loops: CDR1 ENHRY, CDR2 SYGVKD. CDR3 nucleotide sequence: TGTGCCATCAGTGACAGGCTAGCAGACCTGAAACCATACGAGCAGTACTTC. Amino acids: CAISDRLADLKPYEQYF.

V gene TRBV10-1 combines with J gene TRBJ1-5; D gene unclear. The CDR3 covers 13 residues. Per the germline V gene, CDR1 is WNHNN and CDR2 is SYGVQD (reference sequence). Trimming removed 3 bases from V and 5 bases from J, with 8 bases in between. The chain's CDR3 is CASSDQVDQPQHF. The CDR3 DNA is TGCGCCAGCAGTGACCAGGTGGATCAGCCCCAGCATTTT.

This clone was observed a single time. The chain links TRBV9 to TRBJ2-3, with D perhaps matching TRBD1 (6 bases). Looked up from germline, CDR1 is SGDLS and CDR2 is YYNGEE. The CDR3 runs 17 residues. The germline V and J ends were trimmed by 0 bases and 6 bases, with 20 bases remaining between them. The CDR3 here is CASSVGEGVIGTDTQYF. CDR3 nucleotides: TGTGCCAGCAGCGTAGGCGAGGGGGTCATCGGGACGGATACGCAGTATTTT.

The chain uses TRBV11-2 and TRBJ2-1, with D perhaps matching TRBD1 (7 bases). The CDR3 covers 15 residues. Germline CDR1 is SGHAT and CDR2 is FQNNGV. The V and J ends lost 1 base and 8 bases respectively, with 15 bases between them. CDR3 DNA sequence: TGTGCCAGCAGCTTAGCCGACAGGGAGGTCGATGAGCAGTTCTTC. Residues: CASSLADREVDEQFF.